The present T cell receptor beta chain was sequenced within a study of control samples from healthy donors and cancer patients. Profiled with immunoSEQ multiplex PCR; TCRdb holds only in-frame clones, not every one. The sample carries around 48,000 clones, 93% recorded once. Source material: PBMCs. The clonotype was recovered from a woman in her forties or fifties with head and neck cancer.

CDR3 nucleotides: TGTGCCAGCAGCTCCGAGCGGGGGGGGGCCCAGGAGACCCAGTACTTC. This gives the protein CASSSERGGAQETQYF. The chain carries TRBV7-9 and TRBJ2-5; 10 bases agree with TRBD2. Germline CDR1 SEHNR, CDR2 FQNEAQ (reference sequence). This CDR3 contains 16 residues. After removal of 4 bases from V and 5 bases from J, the junction contained 10 bases not matched to a gene.